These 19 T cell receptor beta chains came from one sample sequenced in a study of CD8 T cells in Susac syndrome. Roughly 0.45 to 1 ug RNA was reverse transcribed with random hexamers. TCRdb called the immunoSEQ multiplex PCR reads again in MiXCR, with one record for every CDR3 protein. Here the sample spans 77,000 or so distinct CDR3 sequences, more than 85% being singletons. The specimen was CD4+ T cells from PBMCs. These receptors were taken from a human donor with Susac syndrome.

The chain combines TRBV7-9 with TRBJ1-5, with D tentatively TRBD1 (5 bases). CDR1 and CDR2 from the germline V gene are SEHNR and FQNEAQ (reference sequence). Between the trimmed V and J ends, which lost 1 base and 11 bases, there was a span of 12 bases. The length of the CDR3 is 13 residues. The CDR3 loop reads CASSLDSGTAQHF. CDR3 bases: TGTGCCAGCAGCTTAGACAGTGGGACGGCCCAGCATTTT.

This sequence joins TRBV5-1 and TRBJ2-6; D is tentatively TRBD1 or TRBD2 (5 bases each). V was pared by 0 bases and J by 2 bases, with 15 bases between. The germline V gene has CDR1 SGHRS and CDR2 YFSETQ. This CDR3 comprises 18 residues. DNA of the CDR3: TGCGCCAGCAGCTTGGTTGAGGGGCCCTTACCTGGGGCCAACGTCCTGACTTTC. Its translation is CASSLVEGPLPGANVLTF.

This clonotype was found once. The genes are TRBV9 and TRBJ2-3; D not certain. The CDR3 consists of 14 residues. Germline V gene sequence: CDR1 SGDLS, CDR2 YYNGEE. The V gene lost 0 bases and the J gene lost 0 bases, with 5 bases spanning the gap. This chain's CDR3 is CASSVERSTDTQYF. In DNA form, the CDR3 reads TGTGCCAGCAGCGTAGAGAGGAGCACAGATACGCAGTATTTT.

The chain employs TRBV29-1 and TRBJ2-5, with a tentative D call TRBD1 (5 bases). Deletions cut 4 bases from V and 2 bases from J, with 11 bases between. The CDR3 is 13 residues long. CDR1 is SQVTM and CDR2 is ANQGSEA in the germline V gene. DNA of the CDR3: TGCAGCGTTGGGGGCAGCGTACAAGAGACCCAGTACTTC. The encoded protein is CSVGGSVQETQYF. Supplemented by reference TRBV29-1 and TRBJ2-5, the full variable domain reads SAVISQKPSRDICQRGTSLTIQCQVDSQVTMMFWYRQQPGQSLTLIATANQGSEATYESGFVIDKFPISRPNLTFSTLTVSNMSPEDSSIYLCSVGGSVQETQYFGPGTRLLVL.

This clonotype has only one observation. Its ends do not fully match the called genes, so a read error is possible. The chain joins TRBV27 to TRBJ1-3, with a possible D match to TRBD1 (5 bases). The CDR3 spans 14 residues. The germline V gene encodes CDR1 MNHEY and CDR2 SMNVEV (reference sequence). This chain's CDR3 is CASSSSGSENTIYF. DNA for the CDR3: TGTGCCAGCAGTTCCTCAGGGTCTGAAAACACCATATATTTT.

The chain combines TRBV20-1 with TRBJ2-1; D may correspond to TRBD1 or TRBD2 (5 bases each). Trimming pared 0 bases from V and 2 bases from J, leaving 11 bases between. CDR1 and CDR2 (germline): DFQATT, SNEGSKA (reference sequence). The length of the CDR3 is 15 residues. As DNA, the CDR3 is TGCAGTGCTAGAGAGGGACGGAGACCCTACAATGAGCAGTTCTTC. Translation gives CSAREGRRPYNEQFF.

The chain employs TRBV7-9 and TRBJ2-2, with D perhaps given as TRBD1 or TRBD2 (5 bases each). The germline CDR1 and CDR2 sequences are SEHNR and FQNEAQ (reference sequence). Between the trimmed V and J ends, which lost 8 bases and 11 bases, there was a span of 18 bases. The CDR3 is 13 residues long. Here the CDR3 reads CASRQYTGIELFF. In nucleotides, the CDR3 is TGTGCCAGCCGACAGTACACCGGGATTGAGCTGTTTTTT. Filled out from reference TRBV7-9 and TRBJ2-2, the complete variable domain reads DTGVSQNPRHKITKRGQNVTFRCDPISEHNRLYWYRQTLGQGPEFLTYFQNEAQLEKSRLLSDRFSAERPKGSFSTLEIQRTEQGDSAMYLCASRQYTGIELFFGEGSRLTVL.

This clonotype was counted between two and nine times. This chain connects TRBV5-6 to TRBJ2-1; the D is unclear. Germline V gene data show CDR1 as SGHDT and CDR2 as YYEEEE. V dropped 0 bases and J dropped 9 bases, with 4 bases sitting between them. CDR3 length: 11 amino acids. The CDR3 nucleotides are TGTGCCAGCAGCTTGGAGGTTGAGCAGTTCTTC. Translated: CASSLEVEQFF.

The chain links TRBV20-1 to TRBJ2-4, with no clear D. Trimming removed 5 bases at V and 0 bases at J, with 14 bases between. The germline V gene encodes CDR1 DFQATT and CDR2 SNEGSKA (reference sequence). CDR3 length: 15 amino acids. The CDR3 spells CSAGSGSLAKNIQYF. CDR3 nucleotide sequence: TGCAGTGCTGGTTCAGGTTCACTAGCCAAAAACATTCAGTACTTC.

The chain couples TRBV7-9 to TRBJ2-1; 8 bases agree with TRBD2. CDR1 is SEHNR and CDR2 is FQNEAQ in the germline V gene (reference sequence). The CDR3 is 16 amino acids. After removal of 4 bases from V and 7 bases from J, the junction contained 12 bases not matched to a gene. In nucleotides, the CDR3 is TGTGCCAGCAGCTCCAGGACTAGCAGCCTTTGGAATGAGCAGTTCTTC. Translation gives CASSSRTSSLWNEQFF.

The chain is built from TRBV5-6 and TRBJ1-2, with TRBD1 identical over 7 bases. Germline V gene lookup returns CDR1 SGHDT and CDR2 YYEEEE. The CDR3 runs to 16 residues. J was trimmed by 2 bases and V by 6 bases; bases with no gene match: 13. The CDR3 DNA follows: TGTGCCAGCATCACTAGACGGACAGGAGTCAACTATGGCTACACCTTC. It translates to CASITRRTGVNYGYTF.

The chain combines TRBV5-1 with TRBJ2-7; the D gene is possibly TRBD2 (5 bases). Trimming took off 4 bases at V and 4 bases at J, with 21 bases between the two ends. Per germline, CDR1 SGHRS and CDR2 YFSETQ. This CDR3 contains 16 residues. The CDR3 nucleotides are TGCGCCAGCAGCGGGCGGCTTTCTAGCCGCGGGTACGAGCAGTACTTC. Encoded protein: CASSGRLSSRGYEQYF.

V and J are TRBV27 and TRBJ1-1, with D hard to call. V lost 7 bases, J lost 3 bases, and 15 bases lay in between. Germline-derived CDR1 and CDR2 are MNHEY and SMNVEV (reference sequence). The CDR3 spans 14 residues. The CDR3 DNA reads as TGTGCCAGCACCACAAGCTGGCGGCACACTGAAGCTTTCTTT. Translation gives CASTTSWRHTEAFF.

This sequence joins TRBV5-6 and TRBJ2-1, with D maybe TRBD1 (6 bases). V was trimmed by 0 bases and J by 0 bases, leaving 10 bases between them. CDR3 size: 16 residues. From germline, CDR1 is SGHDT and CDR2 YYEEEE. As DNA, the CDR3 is TGTGCCAGCAGCTTGGGAACAGGGAGCTCCTACAATGAGCAGTTCTTC. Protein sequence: CASSLGTGSSYNEQFF.

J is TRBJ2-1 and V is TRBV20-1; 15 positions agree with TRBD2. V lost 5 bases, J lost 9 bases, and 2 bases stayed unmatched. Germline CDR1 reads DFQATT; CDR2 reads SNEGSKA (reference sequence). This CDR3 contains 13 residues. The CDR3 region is CSAAGLAGGEQFF. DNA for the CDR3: TGCAGTGCTGCGGGACTAGCGGGAGGTGAGCAGTTCTTC.

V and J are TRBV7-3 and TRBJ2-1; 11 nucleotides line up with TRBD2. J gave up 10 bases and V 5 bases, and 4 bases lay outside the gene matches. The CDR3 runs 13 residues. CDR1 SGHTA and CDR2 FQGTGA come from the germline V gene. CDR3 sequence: CASSLLAGEEQFF. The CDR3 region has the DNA TGTGCCAGCAGCCTACTAGCGGGAGAGGAGCAGTTCTTC.

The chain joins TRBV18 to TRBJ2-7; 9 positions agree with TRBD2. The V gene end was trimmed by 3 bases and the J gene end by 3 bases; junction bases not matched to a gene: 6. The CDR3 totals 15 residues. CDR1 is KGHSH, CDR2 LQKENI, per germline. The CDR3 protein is CASSPSGGEYYEQYF. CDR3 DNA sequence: TGTGCCAGCTCACCTAGCGGGGGAGAGTACTACGAGCAGTACTTC.

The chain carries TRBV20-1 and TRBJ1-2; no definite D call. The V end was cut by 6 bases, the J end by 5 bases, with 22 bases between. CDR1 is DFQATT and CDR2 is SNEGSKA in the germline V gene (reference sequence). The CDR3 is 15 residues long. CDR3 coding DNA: TGCAGTGCCCCCCGTGTGGGAAGTGCGGGTTATGGCTACACCTTC. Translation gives CSAPRVGSAGYGYTF.

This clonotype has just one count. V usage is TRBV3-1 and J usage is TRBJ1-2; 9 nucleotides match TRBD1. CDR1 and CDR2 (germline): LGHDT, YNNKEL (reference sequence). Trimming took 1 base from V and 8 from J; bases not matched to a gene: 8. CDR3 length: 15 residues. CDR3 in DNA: TGTGCCAGCAGCCAAGGCCGAAGGACAGGGGAAGGCTACACCTTC. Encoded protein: CASSQGRRTGEGYTF. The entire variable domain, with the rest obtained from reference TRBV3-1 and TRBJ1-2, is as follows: DTAVSQTPKYLVTQMGNDKSIKCEQNLGHDTMYWYKQDSKKFLKIMFSYNNKELIINETVPNRFSPKSPDKAHLNLHINSLELGDSAVYFCASSQGRRTGEGYTFGSGTRLTVV.